Below, 25 T cell receptor beta chains from the same sample are listed, as sequenced in a study of chemoradiotherapy in HPV16-positive cancers (dated by TCRdb to 2022 to 2024). The receptor library was made with the immunoSEQ multiplex PCR assay. TCRdb mirrors the immuneACCESS table, restricted to in-frame sequences. Some clones are absent from its copies; in checked studies, under half trace to an unresolved V gene, and the reason for the others is unknown. Recorded for this sample are tens of thousands of clones; approximately 88% of them occurred a single time. 5% to 6.5% of the sample comes from the top ten. This specimen consisted of blood, obtained from a patient who underwent chemoradiotherapy. The receptors derive from a human donor with HPV-associated anogenital cancer.

This chain connects TRBV5-4 to TRBJ1-4; 10 positions agree with TRBD1. This CDR3 region has 15 residues. Germline V gives CDR1 SGHNT, CDR2 YYREEE (reference sequence). V lost 2 bases, J lost 5 bases, and 3 bases stayed unmatched. The CDR3 protein is CASSFGTGVNEKLFF. CDR3 DNA: TGTGCCAGCAGCTTCGGGACAGGGGTAAATGAAAAACTGTTTTTT.

The chain carries TRBV7-6 and TRBJ2-2, with 8 bases that match TRBD2. Germline-derived CDR1 and CDR2 are SGHVS and FNYEAQ. V shed 6 bases and J 1 base; nucleotides not matched to a gene: 7. This CDR3 comprises 16 residues. CDR3 loop: CASRQTSGGNTGELFF. In nucleotides, the CDR3 is TGTGCCAGCAGACAAACCAGCGGGGGGAACACCGGGGAGCTGTTTTTT.

The gene calls are TRBV7-2 and TRBJ2-1; 7 nucleotides line up with TRBD2. In germline, CDR1 is SGHTA, CDR2 FQGNSA. The J segment lost 6 bases and the V segment lost 0 bases, leaving 8 bases of the junction unmatched. CDR3 length: 16 amino acids. The CDR3 DNA is TGTGCCAGCAGCTTAGCGTTGGGCGGGGGAACCAATGAGCAGTTCTTC. Protein product: CASSLALGGGTNEQFF.

This clone was detected only once. DNA for the CDR3: TGCGCCAGCAGCTTGACGGACTCTGGAAACACCATATATTTT. As protein: CASSLTDSGNTIYF. The chain uses TRBV5-1 and TRBJ1-3, with D uncertain. V dropped 1 base and J dropped 0 bases, with 5 bases sitting between them. From germline, CDR1 is SGHRS and CDR2 YFSETQ. CDR3 length: 14 residues.

The chain employs TRBV27 and TRBJ2-6; TRBD2 matches at 14 bases. Germline V gene data show CDR1 as MNHEY and CDR2 as SMNVEV (reference sequence). CDR3 length: 18 residues. V was clipped by 7 bases and J by 4 bases; unmatched bases: 9. The CDR3 sequence is CASTRQGLAGDGANVLTF. The CDR3 DNA reads TGTGCCAGCACCCGCCAGGGACTAGCGGGAGACGGGGCCAACGTCCTGACTTTC.

The chain is built from TRBV11-2 and TRBJ2-3; TRBD2 agrees at 13 bases. Trimming at V came to 4 bases and at J to 4 bases, leaving 11 bases not matched to a gene. CDR3 length: 18 residues. Germline V gene sequence: CDR1 SGHAT, CDR2 FQNNGV. As DNA, the CDR3 is TGTGCCAGCAGCTATATCGAGAGACTAGCGGGGGGCCCAGATACGCAGTATTTT. Translating gives CASSYIERLAGGPDTQYF.

CDR3 bases: TGTGCCACCGGGACGGGTAATGAAAAACTGTTTTTT. Its translation: CATGTGNEKLFF. This chain links TRBV10-3 with TRBJ1-4, with TRBD1 as a possible D gene (5 bases). Between the trimmed V and J ends, which lost 10 bases and 4 bases, there was a span of 10 bases. Germline V gives CDR1 ENHRY, CDR2 SYGVKD. This CDR3 region has 12 residues.

This chain joins TRBV14 and TRBJ1-4; a weak D match, TRBD1 (5 bases). CDR1 and CDR2 (germline): SGHDN, FVKESK. This CDR3 is built from 15 residues. Trimming took off 3 bases at V and 4 bases at J, with 12 bases between the two ends. CDR3 in amino acids: CASSQLGRFNEKLFF. DNA of the CDR3: TGTGCCAGCAGCCAGTTGGGACGGTTTAATGAAAAACTGTTTTTT.

This clone was seen a handful of times. The V call is TRBV7-2, the J call TRBJ2-7; D possibly corresponds to TRBD1 (6 bases). The CDR3 extends over 14 amino acids. The germline V gene encodes CDR1 SGHTA and CDR2 FQGNSA. V was pared by 0 bases and J by 2 bases, with 8 bases between. As DNA, the CDR3 is TGTGCCAGCAGCTTAGCGGGACACCCCTACGAGCAGTACTTC. This sequence encodes CASSLAGHPYEQYF.

This sequence joins TRBV5-6 and TRBJ2-2; the match to TRBD2 covers 10 bases. V was pared by 1 base and J by 7 bases, with 7 bases of the junction left unmatched. Germline CDR1 reads SGHDT; CDR2 reads YYEEEE. CDR3 length: 16 amino acids. The chain's CDR3 is CASSLLERGGLGELFF. CDR3 DNA: TGTGCCAGCAGCTTGTTGGAGCGGGGGGGTCTCGGGGAGCTGTTTTTT.

This chain joins TRBV25-1 and TRBJ1-6, with D possibly matching TRBD1 (6 bases). V dropped 4 bases and J dropped 10 bases, with 17 bases sitting between them. The CDR3 contains 15 residues. Germline V lookup: CDR1 MGHDK, CDR2 SYGVNS. This CDR3 is CASSAISGGQSPLHF. The CDR3 nucleotides are TGTGCCAGCAGTGCCATTTCGGGAGGACAGTCACCCCTCCACTTT.

The chain carries TRBV5-5 and TRBJ2-7, with TRBD1 matching over 7 bases. Germline CDR1 reads SGHKS; CDR2 reads YYEKEE (reference sequence). The CDR3 sequence is 10 residues long. The DNA of the CDR3 is TGTGCCAGCAGCTTGGCAGGGGGACGAGTC. Its translation: CASSLAGGRV.

This rearrangement joins TRBV15 to TRBJ1-6; 8 positions match TRBD1. Per germline, CDR1 LNHNV and CDR2 YYDKDF (reference sequence). Trimming removed 4 bases from V and 8 bases from J; junction bases left unmatched: 10. The CDR3 contains 16 residues. CDR3 sequence: CATSNAQGARDSPLHF. The CDR3 nucleotides read TGTGCCACCAGCAACGCGCAGGGGGCCCGTGATTCACCCCTCCACTTT.

The genes are TRBV10-2 and TRBJ2-5; possibly TRBD2 for D (7 bases). This CDR3 is built from 16 residues. Trimming cost V 8 bases and J 2 bases, with 21 bases left between them. Germline V CDR1 and CDR2: WSHSY, SAAADI. DNA of the CDR3: TGCGCCAGCCGAGAAGGGGCGGGGGCCGCGCAAGAGACCCAGTACTTC. It codes for CASREGAGAAQETQYF.

This rearrangement joins TRBV9 to TRBJ1-1; D perhaps matches TRBD1 (5 bases). The CDR3 totals 17 residues. Per germline, CDR1 SGDLS and CDR2 YYNGEE. V dropped 0 bases and J dropped 0 bases, with 15 bases sitting between them. CDR3 DNA sequence: TGTGCCAGCAGCGTAGGGCAGGGTATGGGCATGAACACTGAAGCTTTCTTT. This gives the protein CASSVGQGMGMNTEAFF.

V and J are TRBV19 and TRBJ1-3; D is perhaps TRBD1 (5 bases). The V gene lost 5 bases and the J gene lost 4 bases, with 12 bases spanning the gap. Germline V gene lookup returns CDR1 LNHDA and CDR2 SQIVND (reference sequence). This CDR3 is 14 amino acids long. The CDR3 coding sequence is TGTGCCAGTAGTTCGAAGGGGTTCGGAAACACCATATATTTT. It yields the protein CASSSKGFGNTIYF.

Only a few counts were recorded for this clone. This rearrangement joins TRBV6-1 to TRBJ2-7, with 11 bases matching TRBD2. CDR1 and CDR2 from the germline V gene are MNHNS and SASEGT. Losses at the gene ends were 4 bases for V and 3 bases for J; bases not matched to a gene: 14. This CDR3 contains 18 residues. CDR3 amino acids: CASSALAGDLTGGYEQYF. The DNA of the CDR3 is TGTGCCAGCAGTGCACTAGCGGGGGATTTAACGGGAGGCTACGAGCAGTACTTC.

This sequence joins TRBV27 and TRBJ2-3; TRBD2 matches at 7 bases. Trimming at V came to 2 bases and at J to 0 bases, leaving 8 bases not matched to a gene. The germline CDR1 and CDR2 sequences are MNHEY and SMNVEV (reference sequence). The CDR3 extends over 17 amino acids. Written as DNA, the CDR3 is TGTGCCAGCAGTTTACAGGGATATAGCGGGAGCACAGATACGCAGTATTTT. Its translation: CASSLQGYSGSTDTQYF.

The chain combines TRBV30 with TRBJ2-3; 9 bases match TRBD1. The germline CDR1 and CDR2 sequences are GTSNPN and SVGIG (reference sequence). The V segment lost 7 bases and the J segment 6 bases; nucleotides outside the gene matches: 20. The CDR3 runs 17 residues. CDR3 protein: CAYNTRTGGLGWDTQYF. The CDR3 DNA follows: TGTGCCTATAATACGAGAACAGGGGGCCTTGGCTGGGATACGCAGTATTTT.

This chain uses TRBV6-1 with TRBJ1-3, with D possibly being TRBD1 (5 bases). The CDR3 contains 15 residues. V was cut by 7 bases and J by 0 bases, with 13 bases left in between. CDR1 is MNHNS and CDR2 is SASEGT in the germline V gene. As DNA, the CDR3 is TGTGCCAGCATTGCGACAGTAAACTCTGGAAACACCATATATTTT. Residues: CASIATVNSGNTIYF.

The chain uses TRBV6-1 and TRBJ1-4; 9 nucleotides agree with TRBD1. J lost 7 bases, V lost 6 bases, and 6 bases had no gene match. This CDR3 has 14 residues. Per the germline V gene, CDR1 is MNHNS and CDR2 is SASEGT. In nucleotides, the CDR3 is TGTGCCAGCAGGCCGACAGGGGGGGGTGAAAAACTGTTTTTT. Translating it yields CASRPTGGGEKLFF.

This clone was seen only a few times. Here the CDR3 reads CAWTGDNYGYTF. In nucleotides, the CDR3 is TGTGCCTGGACAGGGGACAACTATGGCTACACCTTC. The V gene is TRBV30, the J gene TRBJ1-2, with D tentatively TRBD1 (6 bases). V was pared by 4 bases and J by 2 bases, with 8 bases between. There are 12 residues in the CDR3. The germline V gene has CDR1 GTSNPN and CDR2 SVGIG (reference sequence).

The chain recombines TRBV27 with TRBJ2-7; 8 bases map to TRBD1. CDR1 and CDR2 (germline): MNHEY, SMNVEV (reference sequence). J was trimmed by 5 bases and V by 5 bases; bases with no gene match: 11. The CDR3 is 15 amino acids. This CDR3 reads CASSPRTGSYNEQYF. CDR3 DNA sequence: TGTGCCAGCAGTCCCCGGACAGGGAGCTATAACGAGCAGTACTTC.

For this clone: This sample includes further DNA sequences coding for the same CDR3. The chain has TRBV27 and TRBJ2-7; the match to TRBD2 covers 9 bases. Germline loops: CDR1 MNHEY, CDR2 SMNVEV (reference sequence). Unmatched junction bases numbered 5, after V lost 4 bases and J lost 4 bases. The CDR3 sequence is 14 residues long. The CDR3 region is CASSSSGASYEQYF. CDR3 in DNA: TGTGCCAGCAGTTCTAGCGGGGCATCTTACGAGCAGTACTTC.

This chain joins TRBV30 and TRBJ2-3, with TRBD2 as a possible D gene (6 bases). The germline V gene encodes CDR1 GTSNPN and CDR2 SVGIG (reference sequence). The CDR3 runs 16 residues. The germline V and J ends were trimmed by 1 base and 2 bases, with 16 bases remaining between them. As DNA, the CDR3 is TGTGCCTGGAGTGGGGGCGGGAAGAGTCACACAGATACGCAGTATTTT. It is translated as CAWSGGGKSHTDTQYF.